This is a list of T cell receptor beta chains from one sample in a study of cytomegalovirus exposure and HLA in healthy donors. The repertoire was sequenced with immunoSEQ multiplex PCR; TCRdb's copy has only in-frame clones and lacks some. This table holds more than 90,000 clones, roughly four fifths found once. Input material: PBMCs. The receptor source for this set is a man over 45 in good health and CMV-seronegative. Each CDR3 is given with its conserved first and last residue. The D gene is left open where the match is weak. Only some rows state a clone size, as once, few, many or a class for expanded clones.

V gene,clone size,J gene,D gene,CDR3 DNA,CDR3 protein
TRBV30,few,TRBJ2-7,.,TGTGCCTGGAGTGTTGACTCTTCCTACGAGCAGTACTTC,CAWSVDSSYEQYF
TRBV4-2,.,TRBJ2-5,TRBD1,TGTGCCAGCAGCCAAGGGACAGGGCGAGATCAAGAGACCCAGTACTTC,CASSQGTGRDQETQYF
TRBV29-1,once,TRBJ2-7,TRBD1,TGCAGCGTTGAAGATACCGGGACAGGCCACTACGAGCAGTACTTC,CSVEDTGTGHYEQYF
TRBV6-1,.,TRBJ1-4,.,TGTGCCAGCAGGCGACCAGGTGAAAAACTGTTTTTT,CASRRPGEKLFF
TRBV15,.,TRBJ1-4,.,TGTGCCACCAGCGGAGCCCTCGGGGAAAAACTGTTTTTT,CATSGALGEKLFF
TRBV21-1,.,TRBJ2-7,.,TGTGCCAGCAGCCTGTGGGAGTCGGCCTACTACGAGCAGTACTTC,CASSLWESAYYEQYF
TRBV6-4,.,TRBJ1-2,.,TGTGCCAGCAGCCTTTCTCGGACTGGAGCGGGGGGCTACACCTTC,CASSLSRTGAGGYTF
TRBV2,.,TRBJ1-2,TRBD1,TGTGCCAGCAGGGACAGGGGTGGCTACACCTTC,CASRDRGGYTF
TRBV15,.,TRBJ2-1,.,TGTGCCACCAGCGACAAGATACCGAGGGCCGGTGATGAGCAGTTCTTC,CATSDKIPRAGDEQFF
TRBV7-2,.,TRBJ2-1,TRBD2,TGTGCCAGCACCCCGATAACTAGCGCTTACAATGAGCAGTTCTTC,CASTPITSAYNEQFF
TRBV6-1,.,TRBJ2-7,.,TGTGCCAGCAGTGCGGGGACAACCTCCTACGAGCAGTACTTC,CASSAGTTSYEQYF
TRBV5-8,.,TRBJ2-4,.,TGTGCCAGCCCCGGCCCCGGGTCCGGGGGAAACATTCAGTACTTC,CASPGPGSGGNIQYF
TRBV7-3,.,TRBJ2-2,.,TGTGCCAGCAGCCCAACAGGGAAGGTCGGGGAGCTGTTTTTT,CASSPTGKVGELFF
TRBV7-8,.,TRBJ2-7,.,TGTGCCAGCAGCTTAGCCCGGGACTCCGAGCAGTACTTC,CASSLARDSEQYF
TRBV23-1,.,TRBJ2-7,TRBD1,TGCGCCAGCAGCCTACTCGGACAGGCCCGCTCCTACGAGCAGTACTTC,CASSLLGQARSYEQYF